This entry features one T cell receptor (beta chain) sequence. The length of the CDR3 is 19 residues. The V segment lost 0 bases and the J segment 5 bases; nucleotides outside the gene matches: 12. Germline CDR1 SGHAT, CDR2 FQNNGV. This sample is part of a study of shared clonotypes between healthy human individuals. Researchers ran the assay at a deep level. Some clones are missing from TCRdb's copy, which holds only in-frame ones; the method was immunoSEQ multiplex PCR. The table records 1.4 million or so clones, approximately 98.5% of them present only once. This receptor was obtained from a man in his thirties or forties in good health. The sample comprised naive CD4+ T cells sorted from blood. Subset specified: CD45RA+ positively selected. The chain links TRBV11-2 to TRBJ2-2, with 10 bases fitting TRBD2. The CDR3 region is CASSLDRLWASGSTGELFF. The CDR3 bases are TGTGCCAGCAGCTTAGATCGACTCTGGGCTAGCGGGAGTACCGGGGAGCTGTTTTTT.